These 30 T cell receptor beta chains share one sample of origin, sequenced in a study of identifying expanded T cells in peripheral blood. Profiled with immunoSEQ multiplex PCR; TCRdb holds only in-frame clones, not every one. The profile shows about 74,000 clones, 84% of them singletons. Specimen: blood. The receptors here all came from a person aged 18-69 years in good health.

This chain links TRBV9 with TRBJ2-2; D is undetermined. V was clipped by 0 bases and J by 4 bases, with 10 bases between them. The CDR3 is 15 residues long. Looked up from germline, CDR1 is SGDLS and CDR2 is YYNGEE. The CDR3 region is CASSVVSTGTGELFF. The DNA for the CDR3 is TGTGCCAGCAGCGTAGTGTCTACGGGCACCGGGGAGCTGTTTTTT. Full variable domain (rest looked up from reference TRBV9 and TRBJ2-2): DSGVTQTPKHLITATGQRVTLRCSPRSGDLSVYWYQQSLDQGLQFLIQYYNGEERAKGNILERFSAQQFPDLHSELNLSSLELGDSALYFCASSVVSTGTGELFFGEGSRLTVL.

The rearrangement links TRBV11-3 to TRBJ2-5, with TRBD2 matching 9 bases. CDR3 size: 15 residues. Germline V gene sequence: CDR1 SGHNT, CDR2 YENEEA. V lost 1 base and J lost 5; bases outside the gene matches: 5. The CDR3 nucleotides read TGTGCCAGCAGCTTAGGGCTAGCGGGAAGGGAGACCCAGTACTTC. Its protein product is CASSLGLAGRETQYF.

The genes are TRBV19 and TRBJ2-3; 7 nucleotides align to TRBD2. Trimming cost V 9 bases and J 4 bases; bases outside gene matches: 7. This CDR3 has 13 residues. Germline CDR1 is LNHDA and CDR2 is SQIVND (reference sequence). CDR3 sequence reads: CASSSGTPDTQYF. The CDR3 DNA reads TGTGCCAGCTCAAGCGGGACCCCAGATACGCAGTATTTT.

The rearrangement joins TRBV7-2 to TRBJ2-7; 9 nucleotides match TRBD1. J gave up 5 bases and V 4 bases, and 6 bases lay outside the gene matches. Germline V gene sequence: CDR1 SGHTA, CDR2 FQGNSA. The CDR3 is made up of 14 amino acids. The CDR3 sequence: CASSSGQGIHEQYF. The CDR3, as DNA: TGTGCCAGCAGCTCCGGACAGGGGATTCACGAGCAGTACTTC.

The CDR3 coding sequence is TGTGCCAGCAGCCAAGGGAGGAACAGGGGGCTGAGCGAGCAGTACTTC. Translated, it gives CASSQGRNRGLSEQYF. The V call is TRBV14, the J call TRBJ2-7; 9 nucleotides align to TRBD1. The germline CDR1 and CDR2 sequences are SGHDN and FVKESK. There are 16 residues in the CDR3. V dropped 1 base and J dropped 6; count of bases not matched to a gene: 10.

The chain combines TRBV6-5 with TRBJ1-2, with D perhaps matching TRBD1 (6 bases). CDR3 length equals 15 residues. The germline V and J ends were trimmed by 0 bases and 4 bases, with 12 bases remaining between them. Germline V gene lookup returns CDR1 MNHEY and CDR2 SVGAGI. CDR3 region: CASSYSMGASYGYTF. The CDR3 region has the DNA TGTGCCAGCAGTTACTCGATGGGGGCCTCCTATGGCTACACCTTC.

The chain joins TRBV28 to TRBJ2-7, with TRBD1 matching over 12 bases. Germline V gene sequence: CDR1 MDHEN, CDR2 SYDVKM. This CDR3 has 17 amino acids. After removal of 6 bases from V and 1 base from J, the junction contained 10 bases not matched to a gene. The CDR3 region is CASSLPGQGALSYEQYF. Written as DNA, the CDR3 is TGTGCCAGCAGCCTCCCGGGACAGGGGGCGCTATCCTACGAGCAGTACTTC.

The chain is built from TRBV27 and TRBJ2-5, with 7 bases aligning to TRBD2. Germline V gene data show CDR1 as MNHEY and CDR2 as SMNVEV (reference sequence). This CDR3 spans 15 amino acids. The junction had 8 bases not matched to a gene; V was cut back by 5 bases and J by 2 bases. Written as DNA, the CDR3 is TGTGCCAGCAGTCGTGCTAGCGGCAAACAAGAGACCCAGTACTTC. It is translated as CASSRASGKQETQYF.

This chain connects TRBV18 to TRBJ2-7; TRBD2 aligns across 12 bases. The CDR3 totals 15 residues. Germline CDR1 reads KGHSH; CDR2 reads LQKENI. Trimming cost V 6 bases and J 4 bases; bases outside gene matches: 7. The CDR3 sequence is CASSPGTSGQYEQYF. For the CDR3, the DNA is TGTGCCAGCTCGCCCGGGACTAGCGGGCAGTACGAGCAGTACTTC.

This clone has just one count. The chain recombines TRBV28 with TRBJ2-1; no clear D. CDR1 is MDHEN, CDR2 SYDVKM, per germline. Trimming pared 5 bases from V and 3 bases from J, leaving 23 bases between. The CDR3 is 18 residues long. CDR3 bases: TGTGCCAGCAGTCCCCCGCTGGTCGGCCCCAACAACTACAATGAGCAGTTCTTC. Its translation is CASSPPLVGPNNYNEQFF.

This clone appeared once. The CDR3 nucleotides read TGTGCCAGCAGACCGACATGGTCCTACGAGCAGTACTTC. Its translation is CASRPTWSYEQYF. The rearrangement links TRBV2 to TRBJ2-7; no clear D. V was clipped by 6 bases and J by 1 base, with 10 bases between them. CDR3 length equals 13 residues. Germline values: CDR1 SNHLY, CDR2 FYNNEI.

The chain has TRBV19 and TRBJ2-3; 9 bases are a match to TRBD1. Trimming cost V 2 bases and J 2 bases; bases outside gene matches: 5. This CDR3 spans 16 amino acids. CDR1 and CDR2 (germline): LNHDA, SQIVND (reference sequence). For the CDR3, the DNA is TGTGCCAGTAGTATATCTGGGACAGGGATCACAGATACGCAGTATTTT. As protein: CASSISGTGITDTQYF.

V usage is TRBV2 and J usage is TRBJ2-5, with D possibly called TRBD1 or TRBD2 (5 bases each). Germline V lookup: CDR1 SNHLY, CDR2 FYNNEI. This CDR3 spans 14 amino acids. V lost 5 bases and J 4 bases, leaving 14 bases between the germline ends. CDR3 in amino acids: CASSPQGGRETQYF. The CDR3 nucleotides read TGTGCCAGCAGTCCGCAGGGTGGGAGAGAGACCCAGTACTTC.

The V call is TRBV25-1, the J call TRBJ2-5; D perhaps matches TRBD1 (8 bases). The germline V and J ends were trimmed by 0 bases and 5 bases, with 16 bases remaining between them. Germline CDR1 MGHDK, CDR2 SYGVNS. There are 16 residues in the CDR3. CDR3 nucleotide sequence: TGTGCCAGCAGTGAATACAGGGGGCGGGAGTTGGAGACCCAGTACTTC. Encoded protein: CASSEYRGRELETQYF.

The V call is TRBV2, the J call TRBJ2-1; 7 bases line up with TRBD1. Germline assignment: CDR1 SNHLY and CDR2 FYNNEI. The CDR3 runs 14 residues. With V trimmed by 6 bases and J by 1 base, 3 bases remained unmatched. CDR3 amino acids: CASRKQGSYNEQFF. The DNA of the CDR3 is TGTGCCAGCAGAAAACAGGGGTCCTACAATGAGCAGTTCTTC.

The CDR3 nucleotides read TGTGCCAGCAGTTTAAGGCCCGCAACTAATGAAAAACTGTTTTTT. Its translation is CASSLRPATNEKLFF. The chain carries TRBV27 and TRBJ1-4, with unresolved D. Germline V gene data show CDR1 as MNHEY and CDR2 as SMNVEV (reference sequence). The length of the CDR3 is 15 residues. V lost 2 bases to trimming and J lost 0 bases, with 7 bases between them. Full variable domain (rest looked up from reference TRBV27 and TRBJ1-4): EAQVTQNPRYLITVTGKKLTVTCSQNMNHEYMSWYRQDPGLGLRQIYYSMNVEVTDKGDVPEGYKVSRKEKRNFPLILESPSPNQTSLYFCASSLRPATNEKLFFGSGTQLSVL.

This clone was picked up many times. This chain joins TRBV14 and TRBJ1-2, with D possibly TRBD1 on 5 matching bases. Germline CDR1 SGHDN, CDR2 FVKESK. There are 15 residues in the CDR3. The ends were cut back, 6 bases at V and 5 bases at J, with 19 bases in the middle. The CDR3 region has the DNA TGTGCCAGCAGTCCCCATACCGGGACGGAGTATGGCTACACCTTC. This translates into CASSPHTGTEYGYTF.

The rearrangement joins TRBV7-2 to TRBJ2-7, with TRBD2 matching 7 bases. CDR3 length: 14 residues. Germline V lookup: CDR1 SGHTA, CDR2 FQGNSA. V shed 5 bases and J 5 bases; nucleotides not matched to a gene: 9. For the CDR3, the DNA is TGTGCCAGCAGCCCTGGACTAGTTATTAACGAGCAGTACTTC. Amino acid sequence: CASSPGLVINEQYF.

This chain connects TRBV10-3 to TRBJ2-7; 7 bases agree with TRBD1. V shed 2 bases, J shed 6 bases, and the junction held 10 bases outside the gene matches. CDR1 is ENHRY, CDR2 SYGVKD, per germline. The CDR3 has 15 residues. CDR3 sequence: CAISEVEGAQSEQYF. The DNA for the CDR3 is TGTGCCATCAGTGAGGTTGAGGGGGCGCAGAGCGAGCAGTACTTC.

The chain links TRBV5-6 to TRBJ1-2; 10 bases are shared with TRBD1. Per the germline V gene, CDR1 is SGHDT and CDR2 is YYEEEE. This CDR3 has 16 residues. Trimming removed 4 bases from V and 7 bases from J; junction bases left unmatched: 13. CDR3 protein: CASSPGTGVLFGGYTF. The CDR3 DNA follows: TGTGCCAGCAGCCCCGGGACAGGGGTTCTATTTGGTGGCTACACCTTC. The variable domain in full, with the rest retrieved from reference TRBV5-6 and TRBJ1-2, is DAGVTQSPTHLIKTRGQQVTLRCSPKSGHDTVSWYQQALGQGPQFIFQYYEEEERQRGNFPDRFSGHQFPNYSSELNVNALLLGDSALYLCASSPGTGVLFGGYTFGSGTRLTVV.

The chain joins TRBV9 to TRBJ1-1; a weak D match, TRBD1 (6 bases). The V end lost 0 bases, the J end lost 5 bases, and 14 bases lay between the germline ends. The length of the CDR3 is 15 residues. From germline, CDR1 is SGDLS and CDR2 YYNGEE. The CDR3 protein is CASSVEGGAGTEAFF. In DNA, the CDR3 is TGTGCCAGCAGCGTAGAAGGGGGGGCGGGGACTGAAGCTTTCTTT.

The chain links TRBV7-9 to TRBJ1-5; D might be TRBD1 (5 bases). The CDR3 consists of 15 residues. V lost 1 base, J lost 4 bases, and 11 bases lay in between. Per the germline V gene, CDR1 is SEHNR and CDR2 is FQNEAQ (reference sequence). CDR3 in DNA: TGTGCCAGCAGCTTAGGGGGGACGGTTAATCAGCCCCAGCATTTT. Protein: CASSLGGTVNQPQHF.

The rearrangement joins TRBV4-2 to TRBJ2-5, with TRBD1 as a possible D gene (6 bases). This CDR3 spans 13 amino acids. Germline CDR1 is LGHNA and CDR2 is YNFKEQ. Trimming took 0 bases from V and 5 from J, leaving 7 bases between them. The CDR3, as DNA: TGTGCCAGCAGCCAAGATCAGGGGGAGACCCAGTACTTC. Its translation is CASSQDQGETQYF.

This clone was observed a single time. The V and J genes are TRBV19 and TRBJ1-2; 10 nucleotides line up with TRBD1. This CDR3 spans 14 amino acids. Germline V gives CDR1 LNHDA, CDR2 SQIVND (reference sequence). With 10 bases clipped from V and 4 bases from J, the junction kept 9 bases outside the gene matches. The CDR3 DNA follows: TGTGCCACCCACCCCGGGACAGGGGTCTATGGCTACACCTTC. This gives the protein CATHPGTGVYGYTF.

CDR3 residues: CASSLQVNYNEQFF. The CDR3 DNA sequence: TGTGCCAGCAGTCTGCAGGTGAATTACAATGAGCAGTTCTTC. The chain couples TRBV27 to TRBJ2-1, with no clear D. The germline CDR1 and CDR2 sequences are MNHEY and SMNVEV (reference sequence). V was pared by 5 bases and J by 4 bases, with 12 bases between. The CDR3 consists of 14 residues.

This chain connects TRBV28 to TRBJ2-1, with D maybe TRBD1 (6 bases). Trimming took 8 bases from V and 6 from J, leaving 17 bases between them. CDR3 length: 14 residues. Per germline, CDR1 MDHEN and CDR2 SYDVKM. The CDR3 coding sequence is TGTGCCAGCCACGCCCAGGACAGACCCAATGAGCAGTTCTTC. Its protein is CASHAQDRPNEQFF.

This chain links TRBV29-1 with TRBJ1-3, with 10 bases lining up with TRBD1. The CDR3 runs to 16 residues. The V gene's germline CDR1 is SQVTM and CDR2 ANQGSEA. V lost 3 bases to trimming and J lost 0 bases; unmatched junction nucleotides: 5. The CDR3 nucleotides read TGCAGCGTTGAGTCGGACAGGGGGTTCTCTGGAAACACCATATATTTT. Translating it yields CSVESDRGFSGNTIYF.

V usage is TRBV7-2 and J usage is TRBJ2-7; D is undetermined. The CDR3 has 15 amino acids. The germline gives CDR1 SGHTA, CDR2 FQGNSA. V was pared by 4 bases and J by 0 bases, with 13 bases between. The CDR3 coding sequence is TGTGCCAGCAGCTCCAACAGTAGGATCTCCTACGAGCAGTACTTC. This encodes CASSSNSRISYEQYF.

The rearrangement uses TRBV11-2 and TRBJ1-3, with D uncertain. The CDR3 contains 13 residues. Germline V gene data show CDR1 as SGHAT and CDR2 as FQNNGV. Trimming cost V 5 bases and J 1 base, with 6 bases left between them. The CDR3 loop reads CASSPPSGNTIYF. The DNA of the CDR3 is TGTGCCAGCAGCCCCCCTTCTGGAAACACCATATATTTT.

The gene calls are TRBV6-5 and TRBJ1-6, with 8 positions matching TRBD1. Unmatched junction bases numbered 6, after V lost 1 base and J lost 7 bases. Germline CDR1 reads MNHEY; CDR2 reads SVGAGI. There are 16 residues in the CDR3. CDR3 loop: CASSYFWTGRNSPLHF. The CDR3 region has the DNA TGTGCCAGCAGTTACTTCTGGACAGGGAGGAATTCACCCCTCCACTTT.